This T cell receptor beta chain was identified in a study of cytomegalovirus exposure and HLA in healthy donors. Study-wide results and limits: Most TCR sequences showed up rarely, but some public TCRs showed up in many donors. A few CMV-associated chains were confirmed in vitro to be specific for CMV antigens.

About this clone itself: As yet, its antigen is unknown.

The PCR had 60 Vbeta and 13 Jbeta primers. Clones were read by immunoSEQ multiplex PCR, and TCRdb kept only the in-frame ones, dropping some. Seen here are approximately 150,000 clones, 75% to 80% observed once, and the top ten hold about 2.6%. The clonotype originates from a middle-aged woman in good health and CMV-seropositive. Source material: PBMCs.

CDR3: CASSPSQNTEAFF. CDR3 in DNA: TGTGCCAGCTCACCGTCCCAGAACACTGAAGCTTTCTTT. The gene calls are TRBV18 and TRBJ1-1, with no clear D. Between the trimmed V and J ends, which lost 3 bases and 1 base, there was a span of 6 bases. The CDR3 runs to 13 residues. Germline V gene data show CDR1 as KGHSH and CDR2 as LQKENI.